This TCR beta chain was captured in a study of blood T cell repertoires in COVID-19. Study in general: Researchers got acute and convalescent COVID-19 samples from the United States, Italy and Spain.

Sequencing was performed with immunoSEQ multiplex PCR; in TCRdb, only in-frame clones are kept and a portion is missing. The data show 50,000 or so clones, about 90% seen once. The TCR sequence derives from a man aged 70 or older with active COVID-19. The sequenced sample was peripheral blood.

The CDR3 coding sequence is TGTGCCAGCAGCTTAGCGGGGGTTGGCGAGCAGTACTTC. Protein sequence: CASSLAGVGEQYF. The rearrangement joins TRBV5-6 to TRBJ2-7; the match to TRBD2 covers 8 bases. The germline V gene encodes CDR1 SGHDT and CDR2 YYEEEE. CDR3 length: 13 amino acids. Losses at the gene ends were 2 bases for V and 6 bases for J; bases not matched to a gene: 4.